Described below is a single TCR beta chain sequence and its context. The data stem from a study of T cell changes during pregnancy in multiple sclerosis. The data were produced by immunoSEQ multiplex PCR, yet TCRdb's version contains in-frame clones alone and is incomplete. This sample has 40,000 or so clones, with around 91% found just once. Trimming left V 5 bases short and J 8 bases short, with 18 bases between. The CDR3 spans 14 residues. Looked up from germline, CDR1 is MNHEY and CDR2 is SMNVEV (reference sequence). This TCR derives from a female donor with multiple sclerosis, enrolled in a pregnancy study. The V and J genes are TRBV27 and TRBJ1-2; the D is unclear. Sample: CD8+ T cells from peripheral blood mononuclear cells, taken in the second trimester of pregnancy. CDR3 nucleotide sequence: TGTGCCAGCAGTACCCCCGGGGAAGGGAAAGGCTACACCTTC. Its translation is CASSTPGEGKGYTF.